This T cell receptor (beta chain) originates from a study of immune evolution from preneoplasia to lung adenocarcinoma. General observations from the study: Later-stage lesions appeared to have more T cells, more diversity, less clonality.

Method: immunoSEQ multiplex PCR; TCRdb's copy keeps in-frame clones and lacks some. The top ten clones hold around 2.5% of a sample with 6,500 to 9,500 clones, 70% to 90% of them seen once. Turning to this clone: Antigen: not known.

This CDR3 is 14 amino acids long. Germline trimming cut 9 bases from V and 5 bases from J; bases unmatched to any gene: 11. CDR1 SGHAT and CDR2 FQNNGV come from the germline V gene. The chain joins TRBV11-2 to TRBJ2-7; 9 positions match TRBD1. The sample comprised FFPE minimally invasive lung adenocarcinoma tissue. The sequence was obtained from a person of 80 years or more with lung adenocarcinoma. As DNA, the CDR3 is TGTGCCAGTATCTCGGGACAGGGTTCCCACGAGCAGTACTTC. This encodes CASISGQGSHEQYF. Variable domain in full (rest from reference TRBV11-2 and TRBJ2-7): EAGVAQSPRYKIIEKRQSVAFWCNPISGHATLYWYQQILGQGPKLLIQFQNNGVVDDSQLPKDRFSAERLKGVDSTLKIQPAKLEDSAVYLCASISGQGSHEQYFGPGTRLTVT.